Reported below is one TCR beta chain. Its antigen remains unknown. Comparators without hematopoietic cell transplant had other cancers, at least five gastrointestinal samples, and no known gastrointestinal disease. Survey-depth TCRbeta CDR3 sequencing reported V/J genes and productive frequencies. Repertoires were generated with immunoSEQ multiplex PCR, while TCRdb's copy carries only in-frame clones and drops some. The repertoire holds some 10,000 clones, with approximately 65% as singletons. Germline CDR1 and CDR2: MDHEN and SYDVKM. This CDR3 region has 13 residues. V was shortened by 5 bases and J by 4 bases, with 9 bases between the two germline ends. This specimen comes from a study of tissue T cells after allogeneic stem cell transplantation. Study outcomes and limitations: Some tissue clones might be persisting host cells; their alloreactivity or antigen specificity was not determined.

This receptor was obtained from a male donor aged 60 or over with lung cancer. The chain recombines TRBV28 with TRBJ1-5; possible D gene TRBD1, 5 bases. The specimen was tissue from the stomach, collected at autopsy. CDR3 amino acids: CASSHGGNQPQHF. For the CDR3, the DNA is TGTGCCAGCAGTCACGGGGGGAATCAGCCCCAGCATTTT.